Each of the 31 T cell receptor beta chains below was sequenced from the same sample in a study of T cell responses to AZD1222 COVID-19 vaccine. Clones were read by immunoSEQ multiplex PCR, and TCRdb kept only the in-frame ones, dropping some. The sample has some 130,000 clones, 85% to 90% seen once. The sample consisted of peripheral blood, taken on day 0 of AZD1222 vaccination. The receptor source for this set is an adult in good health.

As DNA, the CDR3 is TGTGCCAGCAGTTACGGGGAAAGGAGGTCTGAAGCTTTCTTT. Amino acid sequence: CASSYGERRSEAFF. The chain has TRBV6-6 and TRBJ1-1; no definite D call. The CDR3 covers 14 residues. V was pared by 2 bases and J by 6 bases, with 13 bases between. Looked up from germline, CDR1 is MNHNY and CDR2 is SVGAGI (reference sequence).

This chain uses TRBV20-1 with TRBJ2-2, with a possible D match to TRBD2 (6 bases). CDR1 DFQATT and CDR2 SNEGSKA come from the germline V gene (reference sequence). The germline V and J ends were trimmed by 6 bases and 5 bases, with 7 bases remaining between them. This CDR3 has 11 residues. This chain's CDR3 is CSAGGTGELFF. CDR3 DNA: TGCAGTGCCGGAGGGACCGGGGAGCTGTTTTTT.

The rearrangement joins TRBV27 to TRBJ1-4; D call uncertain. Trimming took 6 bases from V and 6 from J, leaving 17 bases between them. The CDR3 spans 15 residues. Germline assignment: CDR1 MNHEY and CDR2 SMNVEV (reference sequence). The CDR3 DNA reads TGTGCCAGCAGATCACTCGGGCCTGTCGATGAAAAACTGTTTTTT. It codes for CASRSLGPVDEKLFF.

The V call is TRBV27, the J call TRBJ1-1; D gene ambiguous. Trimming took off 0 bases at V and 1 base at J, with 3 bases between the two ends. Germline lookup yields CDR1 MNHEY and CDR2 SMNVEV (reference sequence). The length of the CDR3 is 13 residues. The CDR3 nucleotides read TGTGCCAGCAGTTTATCGAGGAACACTGAAGCTTTCTTT. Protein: CASSLSRNTEAFF.

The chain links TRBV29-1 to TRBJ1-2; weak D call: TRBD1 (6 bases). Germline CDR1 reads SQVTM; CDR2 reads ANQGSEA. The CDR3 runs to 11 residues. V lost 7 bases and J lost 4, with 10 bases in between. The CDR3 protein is CSAQGSYGYTF. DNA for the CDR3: TGCAGCGCGCAGGGGTCCTATGGCTACACCTTC.

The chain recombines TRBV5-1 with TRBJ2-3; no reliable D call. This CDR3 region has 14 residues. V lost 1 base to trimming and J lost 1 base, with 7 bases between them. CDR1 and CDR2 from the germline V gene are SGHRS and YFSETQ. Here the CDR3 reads CASSLIERTDTQYF. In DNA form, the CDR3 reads TGCGCCAGCAGCTTGATAGAGCGCACAGATACGCAGTATTTT.

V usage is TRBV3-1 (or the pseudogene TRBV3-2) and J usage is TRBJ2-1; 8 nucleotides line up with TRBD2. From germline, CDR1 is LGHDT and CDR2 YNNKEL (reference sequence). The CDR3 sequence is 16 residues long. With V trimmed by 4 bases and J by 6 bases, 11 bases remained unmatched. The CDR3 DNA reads TGTGCCAGCAGCCGCGATGGGGCGGGAGGTGGCAATGAGCAGTTCTTC. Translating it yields CASSRDGAGGGNEQFF.

CDR3 region: CASSSARGTRGEKLFF. Written as DNA, the CDR3 is TGTGCCAGCAGTAGCGCCAGGGGGACCAGGGGTGAAAAACTGTTTTTT. V gene TRBV5-8 combines with J gene TRBJ1-4, with 7 bases aligning to TRBD1. The germline CDR1 and CDR2 sequences are SGHTS and YDEGEE. The length of the CDR3 is 16 residues. V shed 5 bases and J 7 bases; nucleotides not matched to a gene: 14.

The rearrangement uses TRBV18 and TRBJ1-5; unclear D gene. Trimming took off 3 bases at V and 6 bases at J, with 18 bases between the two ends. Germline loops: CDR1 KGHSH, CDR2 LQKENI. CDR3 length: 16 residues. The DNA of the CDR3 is TGTGCCAGCTCACCCGTTGGTCTGGGAATGGCTCAGCCCCAGCATTTT. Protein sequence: CASSPVGLGMAQPQHF.

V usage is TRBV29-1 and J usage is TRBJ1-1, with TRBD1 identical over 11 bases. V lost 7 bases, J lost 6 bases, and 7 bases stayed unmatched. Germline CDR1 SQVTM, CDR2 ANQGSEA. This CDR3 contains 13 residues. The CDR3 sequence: CSGTGGESAEAFF. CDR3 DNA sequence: TGCAGCGGGACAGGGGGCGAGAGCGCTGAAGCTTTCTTT.

CDR3 sequence reads: CSLRLGTPLFEQFF. The DNA for the CDR3 is TGCAGCCTTAGACTAGGGACTCCTTTGTTTGAGCAGTTCTTC. This rearrangement joins TRBV29-1 to TRBJ2-1, with D possibly matching TRBD2 (6 bases). The CDR3 sequence is 14 residues long. Germline V gene data show CDR1 as SQVTM and CDR2 as ANQGSEA. Between the trimmed V and J ends, which lost 8 bases and 9 bases, there was a span of 23 bases.

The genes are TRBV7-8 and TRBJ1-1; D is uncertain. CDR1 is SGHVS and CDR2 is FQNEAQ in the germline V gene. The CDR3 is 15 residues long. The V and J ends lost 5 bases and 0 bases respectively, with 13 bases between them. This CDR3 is CASSLAHTMNTEAFF. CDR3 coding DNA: TGTGCCAGCAGCCTGGCGCACACAATGAACACTGAAGCTTTCTTT.

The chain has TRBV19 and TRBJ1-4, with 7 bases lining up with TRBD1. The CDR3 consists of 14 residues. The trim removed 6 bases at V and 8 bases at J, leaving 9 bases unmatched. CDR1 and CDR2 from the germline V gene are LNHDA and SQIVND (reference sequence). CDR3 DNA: TGTGCCAGTAGCAAACCGGGACAGCACGAAAAACTGTTTTTT. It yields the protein CASSKPGQHEKLFF.

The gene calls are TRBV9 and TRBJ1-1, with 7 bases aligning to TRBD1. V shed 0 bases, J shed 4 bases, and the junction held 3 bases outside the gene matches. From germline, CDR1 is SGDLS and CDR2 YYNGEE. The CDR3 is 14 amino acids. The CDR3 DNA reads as TGTGCCAGCAGCGTAGGACAGGGCCTCACTGAAGCTTTCTTT. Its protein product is CASSVGQGLTEAFF.

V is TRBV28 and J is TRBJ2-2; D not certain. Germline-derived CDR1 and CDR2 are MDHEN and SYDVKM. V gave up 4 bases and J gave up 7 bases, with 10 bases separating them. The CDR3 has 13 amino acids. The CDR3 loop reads CASSSYMGGELFF. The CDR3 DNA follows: TGTGCCAGCAGTTCTTATATGGGCGGGGAGCTGTTTTTT.

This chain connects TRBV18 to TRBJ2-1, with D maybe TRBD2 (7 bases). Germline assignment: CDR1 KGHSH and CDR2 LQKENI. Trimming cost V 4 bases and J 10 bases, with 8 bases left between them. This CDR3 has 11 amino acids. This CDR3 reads CASSQGGEQFF. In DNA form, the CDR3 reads TGTGCCAGCTCACAGGGGGGGGAGCAGTTCTTC.

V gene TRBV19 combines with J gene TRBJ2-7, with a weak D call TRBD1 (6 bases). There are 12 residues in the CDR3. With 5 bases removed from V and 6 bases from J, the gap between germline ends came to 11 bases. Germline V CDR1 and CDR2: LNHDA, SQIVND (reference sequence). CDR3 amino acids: CASSYSRGEQYF. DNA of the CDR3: TGTGCCAGTAGTTATAGCAGGGGCGAGCAGTACTTC. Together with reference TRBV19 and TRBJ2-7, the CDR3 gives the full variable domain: DGGITQSPKYLFRKEGQNVTLSCEQNLNHDAMYWYRQDPGQGLRLIYYSQIVNDFQKGDIAEGYSVSREKKESFPLTVTSAQKNPTAFYLCASSYSRGEQYFGPGTRLTVT.

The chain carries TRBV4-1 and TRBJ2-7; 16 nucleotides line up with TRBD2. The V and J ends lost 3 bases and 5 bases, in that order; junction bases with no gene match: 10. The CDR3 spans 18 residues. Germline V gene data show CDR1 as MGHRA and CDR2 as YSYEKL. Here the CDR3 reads CASSQEGLAGGRWDEQYF. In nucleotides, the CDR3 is TGCGCCAGCAGCCAGGAGGGACTAGCGGGAGGGCGGTGGGACGAGCAGTACTTC.

CDR3 nucleotide sequence: TGTGCCAGCAGTACGCAGGGGGGCGAAAAACTGTTTTTT. It yields the protein CASSTQGGEKLFF. The rearrangement joins TRBV6-4 to TRBJ1-4; the match to TRBD1 covers 7 bases. The CDR3 is made up of 13 amino acids. With V trimmed by 5 bases and J by 8 bases, 5 bases remained unmatched. Germline CDR1 MRHNA, CDR2 SNTAGT.

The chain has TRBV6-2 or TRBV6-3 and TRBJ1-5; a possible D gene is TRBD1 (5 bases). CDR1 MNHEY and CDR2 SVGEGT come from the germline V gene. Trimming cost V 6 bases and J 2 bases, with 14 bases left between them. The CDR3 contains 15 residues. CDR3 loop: CASSPQGSRNQPQHF. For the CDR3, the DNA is TGTGCCAGCAGCCCTCAGGGATCTCGCAATCAGCCCCAGCATTTT.

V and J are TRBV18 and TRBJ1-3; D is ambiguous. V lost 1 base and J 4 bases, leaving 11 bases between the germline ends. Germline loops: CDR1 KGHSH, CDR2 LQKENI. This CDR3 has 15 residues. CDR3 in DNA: TGTGCCAGCTCACCACTTCCCGGACGGGGAAACACCATATATTTT. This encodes CASSPLPGRGNTIYF.

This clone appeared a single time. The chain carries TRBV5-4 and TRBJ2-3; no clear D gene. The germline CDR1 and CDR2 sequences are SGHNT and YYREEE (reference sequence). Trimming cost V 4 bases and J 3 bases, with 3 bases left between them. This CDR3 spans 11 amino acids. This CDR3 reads CASSATDTQYF. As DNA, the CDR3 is TGTGCCAGCAGCGCGACAGATACGCAGTATTTT.

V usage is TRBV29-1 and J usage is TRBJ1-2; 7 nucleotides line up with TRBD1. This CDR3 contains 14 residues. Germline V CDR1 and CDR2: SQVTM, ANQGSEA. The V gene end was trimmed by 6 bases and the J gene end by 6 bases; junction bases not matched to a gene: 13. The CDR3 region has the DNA TGCAGCGTCCCCGCCACGGGACAGACCGATGGCTACACCTTC. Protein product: CSVPATGQTDGYTF. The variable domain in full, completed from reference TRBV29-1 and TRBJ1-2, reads SAVISQKPSRDICQRGTSLTIQCQVDSQVTMMFWYRQQPGQSLTLIATANQGSEATYESGFVIDKFPISRPNLTFSTLTVSNMSPEDSSIYLCSVPATGQTDGYTFGSGTRLTVV.

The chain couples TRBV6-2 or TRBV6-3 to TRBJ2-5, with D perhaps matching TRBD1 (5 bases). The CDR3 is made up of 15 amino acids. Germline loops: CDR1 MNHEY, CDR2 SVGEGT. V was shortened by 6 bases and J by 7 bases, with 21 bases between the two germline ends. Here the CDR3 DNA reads TGTGCCAGCAGCCAACAGGACGCATTATCAGGGACCCAGTACTTC. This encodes CASSQQDALSGTQYF.

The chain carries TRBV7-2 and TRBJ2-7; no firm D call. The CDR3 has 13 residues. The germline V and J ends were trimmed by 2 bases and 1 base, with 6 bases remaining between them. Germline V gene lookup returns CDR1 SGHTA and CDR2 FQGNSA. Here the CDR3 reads CASSLMVSYEQYF. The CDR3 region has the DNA TGTGCCAGCAGCTTAATGGTTTCCTACGAGCAGTACTTC.

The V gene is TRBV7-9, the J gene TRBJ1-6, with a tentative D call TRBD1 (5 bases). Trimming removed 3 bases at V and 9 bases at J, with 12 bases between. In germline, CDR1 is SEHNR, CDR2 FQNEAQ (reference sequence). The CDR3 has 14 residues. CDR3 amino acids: CASSFSGGGSPLHF. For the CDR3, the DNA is TGTGCCAGCAGCTTTTCGGGGGGAGGTTCACCCCTCCACTTT.

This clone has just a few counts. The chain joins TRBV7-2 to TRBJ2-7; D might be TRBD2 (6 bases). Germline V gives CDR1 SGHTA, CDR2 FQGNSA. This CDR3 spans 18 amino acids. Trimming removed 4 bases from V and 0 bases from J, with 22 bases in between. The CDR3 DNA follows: TGTGCCAGCAGCTCATCTCGGACTAACCGGGCCTTCTCCTACGAGCAGTACTTC. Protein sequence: CASSSSRTNRAFSYEQYF.

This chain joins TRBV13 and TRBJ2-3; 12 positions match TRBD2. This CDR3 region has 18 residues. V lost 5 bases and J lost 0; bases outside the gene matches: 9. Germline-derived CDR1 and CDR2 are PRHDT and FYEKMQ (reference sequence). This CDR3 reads CASSLLGLAGPSTDTQYF. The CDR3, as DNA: TGTGCCAGCAGCCTCCTCGGACTAGCGGGACCTAGCACAGATACGCAGTATTTT.

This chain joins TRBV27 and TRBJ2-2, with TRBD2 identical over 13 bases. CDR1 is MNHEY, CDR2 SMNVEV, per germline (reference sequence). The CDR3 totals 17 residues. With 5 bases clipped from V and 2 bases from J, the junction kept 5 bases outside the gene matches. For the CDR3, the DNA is TGTGCCAGCAGTCGGGGGACTAGCGGGGCAAACACCGGGGAGCTGTTTTTT. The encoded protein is CASSRGTSGANTGELFF.

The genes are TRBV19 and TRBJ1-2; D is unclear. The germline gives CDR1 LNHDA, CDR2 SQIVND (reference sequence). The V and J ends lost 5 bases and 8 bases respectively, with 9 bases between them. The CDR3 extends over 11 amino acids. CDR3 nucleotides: TGTGCCAGTAGTCCGTCTTTGGGCTACACCTTC. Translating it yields CASSPSLGYTF.

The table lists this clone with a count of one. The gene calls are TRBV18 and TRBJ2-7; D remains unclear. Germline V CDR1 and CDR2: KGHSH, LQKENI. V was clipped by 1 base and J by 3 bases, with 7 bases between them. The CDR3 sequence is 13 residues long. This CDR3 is CASSPRHHYEQYF. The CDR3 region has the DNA TGTGCCAGCTCACCACGCCATCACTACGAGCAGTACTTC.